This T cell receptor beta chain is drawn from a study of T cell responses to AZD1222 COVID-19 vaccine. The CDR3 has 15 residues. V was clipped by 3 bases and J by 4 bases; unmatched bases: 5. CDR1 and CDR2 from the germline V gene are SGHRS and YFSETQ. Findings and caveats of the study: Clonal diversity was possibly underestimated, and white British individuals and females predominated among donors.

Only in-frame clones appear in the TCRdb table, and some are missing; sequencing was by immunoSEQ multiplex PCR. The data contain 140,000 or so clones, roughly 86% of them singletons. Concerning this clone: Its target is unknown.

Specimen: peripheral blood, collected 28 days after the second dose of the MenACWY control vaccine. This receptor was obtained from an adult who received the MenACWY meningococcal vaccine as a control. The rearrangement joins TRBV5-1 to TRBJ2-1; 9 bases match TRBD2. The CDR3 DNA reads TGCGCCAGCAGCTATAGCGGGAGCGGATACAATGAGCAGTTCTTC. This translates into CASSYSGSGYNEQFF.